This entry concerns a single TCR beta chain. Its target is not known. The CDR3 is 14 residues long. V gave up 10 bases and J gave up 0 bases, with 13 bases separating them. Germline CDR1 LNHDA, CDR2 SQIVND (reference sequence). Clones were sequenced by immunoSEQ multiplex PCR, and TCRdb holds only the in-frame ones, with some missing. The data show about 680,000 clones, about 90% seen once. The sample originates from a study of Ad26.COV2.S vaccination and SARS-CoV-2 variants. Treatment indicated: some 20 received Ad26.COV2.S at low or high dose, single or two shots; about 5 received placebo; per-sample allocation not given. All samples were drawn on day 63, counting from the first vaccine or placebo injection. General observations from the study: Spike-specific TCR breadth was greater after Ad26.COV2.S than placebo.

The genes are TRBV19 and TRBJ1-5; perhaps TRBD1 as D (5 bases). Sequences were derived from peripheral blood, sampled in a trial of Ad26.COV2.S vaccine versus placebo. The TCR sequence derives from a person aged 18-60 years who received the Ad26.COV2.S COVID-19 vaccine or a placebo. CDR3 protein: CATREGLSNQPQHF. In nucleotides, the CDR3 is TGTGCCACCAGGGAGGGGCTTAGCAATCAGCCCCAGCATTTT.